This T cell receptor beta chain stems from a study of blood T cell repertoires in COVID-19. At the level of the study: Sample material is recorded as cDNA or gDNA derived from T cells, B-cell-depleted T cells, or PBMCs.

The authors' processing: Counts of nucleated cells, estimated from reference gene primer amplification, were obtained. The table came from immunoSEQ multiplex PCR; TCRdb's copy has only in-frame clones and leaves some out. The V and J calls and clone size are taken from that table; D and trimming were inferred from the DNA. The sample contains fewer than 300,000 clones, 88% of which appear only once. V was clipped by 3 bases and J by 6 bases; unmatched bases: 9. Germline loops: CDR1 SGDLS, CDR2 YYNGEE. The CDR3 has 15 amino acids. V usage is TRBV9 and J usage is TRBJ2-3; 8 positions match TRBD2. The specimen was peripheral blood. The sequence was collected from a woman aged 40 to 50 who had recovered from COVID-19. The CDR3 bases are TGTGCCAGCAGCGCGAGCGGGAGCCCTTGGGATACGCAGTATTTT. Its protein is CASSASGSPWDTQYF.